This is a list of T cell receptor beta chains from one sample in a study of blood T cell repertoires in COVID-19. This table comes from immunoSEQ multiplex PCR, and its TCRdb copy is limited to in-frame clones, with some not included. The sample contains about 220,000 clones, 80% to 90% of which appear only once. Input material: PBMCs or T cells enriched from blood (not recorded which). The receptor source for this set is a woman aged 18-35 years in a cohort exposed to, infected with or recovered from COVID-19 (not recorded which). Both conserved end residues are part of each CDR3. The D gene is left open where the match is weak. Clone size is given for some rows only: seen once, a few or many times, or a class if the clone is expanded.

TGTGCCAGCAGTTTGGGACTAGCGGGGGTTCAAGAGACCCAGTACTTC,CASSLGLAGVQETQYF,.,TRBD2,TRBJ2-5,TRBV28
TGTGCCAGCAGCCCTCCGGGACTAGCGGGGTCAGATACGCAGTATTTT,CASSPPGLAGSDTQYF,.,TRBD2,TRBJ2-3,TRBV7-2
TGTGCCAGCAGCTTGGCCGGAGGGGGCTGGAACACTGAAGCTTTCTTT,CASSLAGGGWNTEAFF,.,TRBD1,TRBJ1-1,TRBV5-4
TGTGCCAGCAGCTTAGTTCAAAACACTGAAGCTTTCTTT,CASSLVQNTEAFF,.,.,TRBJ1-1,TRBV7-6
TGCGCCAGCAGCTTGGCCCCAGGCGGGGGGGCCAATGAGCAGTTCTTC,CASSLAPGGGANEQFF,once,TRBD2,TRBJ2-1,TRBV5-1
TGTGCCAGCAGTTACTGGGGGGATGGCTACACCTTC,CASSYWGDGYTF,.,.,TRBJ1-2,TRBV6-2/TRBV6-3
TGCGCCAGCAGCGGACAGGGAGCGGACACCGGGGAGCTGTTTTTT,CASSGQGADTGELFF,.,TRBD1,TRBJ2-2,TRBV5-1
TGTGCCAGCAACCGAAGGGGGACTGAAGCTTTCTTT,CASNRRGTEAFF,.,.,TRBJ1-1,TRBV12-3/TRBV12-4
TGTGCCATCAGTGAAGTGGAGTCAAGACAGCCCCAGCATTTT,CAISEVESRQPQHF,.,.,TRBJ1-5,TRBV10-3
TGTGCCAGCAGCCCTAGAGGAGTCAATGAGCAGTTCTTC,CASSPRGVNEQFF,few,.,TRBJ2-1,TRBV7-9
TGCGCCAGCAGCTTAGCGGGCCACGGCGGTGAGCAGTACTTC,CASSLAGHGGEQYF,.,.,TRBJ2-7,TRBV5-1
TGTGCCAGCAGCCAACTGAATCAGCCCCAGCATTTT,CASSQLNQPQHF,.,.,TRBJ1-5,TRBV5-5
TGTGCCAGCAGCCAAGAGTCTAGCGGGGAGAGGGGTACGCAGTATTTT,CASSQESSGERGTQYF,.,TRBD2,TRBJ2-3,TRBV4-2
TGTGCCACCAGCAGAGATGAAGGGGGAAAAGCTAACTATGGCTACACCTTC,CATSRDEGGKANYGYTF,.,.,TRBJ1-2,TRBV15
TGTGCCAGCAGTCCACGGACAGGGATGGTGGACACTGAAGCTTTCTTT,CASSPRTGMVDTEAFF,.,TRBD1,TRBJ1-1,TRBV2
TGTGCCACCAGTGATCCCGGGACTAGCGGGAGTCAAAACACCGGGGAGCTGTTTTTT,CATSDPGTSGSQNTGELFF,.,TRBD2,TRBJ2-2,TRBV24-1
TGTGCTAGTGGTTTGACCTCACAGACAGTCTTAGCCAAAAACATTCAGTACTTC,CASGLTSQTVLAKNIQYF,.,.,TRBJ2-4,TRBV12-5
TGTGCCAGCAGCTTGGAGGGGGCCAGTTCACCCCTCCACTTT,CASSLEGASSPLHF,.,TRBD1,TRBJ1-6,TRBV5-4
TGTGCCAGCAGCGACAGCTCTGGAAACACCATATATTTT,CASSDSSGNTIYF,.,.,TRBJ1-3,TRBV11-2
TGTGCCAGCAGCTTGGACACTTATGGCTACACCTTC,CASSLDTYGYTF,.,.,TRBJ1-2,TRBV7-9
TGTGCCAGCATATCGTATGACAGGAGCTATGGCTACACCTTC,CASISYDRSYGYTF,once,.,TRBJ1-2,TRBV6-5
TGTGCCAGCAGCCTTCACAGGGGAAACTATGGCTACACCTTC,CASSLHRGNYGYTF,.,TRBD1,TRBJ1-2,TRBV3-1/TRBV3-2
TGTGCCAGCAGCCAAGATTTAACAGAGTCCTATGGCTACACCTTC,CASSQDLTESYGYTF,.,.,TRBJ1-2,TRBV3-1/TRBV3-2
TGTGCCAGCAGCTATCCCCCGGGGAGGTCGACCTATGGCTACACCTTC,CASSYPPGRSTYGYTF,.,.,TRBJ1-2,TRBV7-2
TGTGCCAGCAGCGTACTCCACGAGCAGTACTTC,CASSVLHEQYF,.,.,TRBJ2-7,TRBV5-6
TGTGCCAGCAGGCCTTGGGCTGGGAGTAATTACGAGCAGTACTTC,CASRPWAGSNYEQYF,.,.,TRBJ2-7,TRBV28
TGTGCCAGCAGCTCGGGAGGGGCCAGCTCCTACAATGAGCAGTTCTTC,CASSSGGASSYNEQFF,.,TRBD2,TRBJ2-1,TRBV7-9
TGTGCAAGTCGCTTAAGCGGGAGCTCCTACGAGCAGTACTTC,CASRLSGSSYEQYF,.,.,TRBJ2-7,TRBV12-2
TGTGCCAGCAGTACTGGACAGGGCACAGATACGCAGTATTTT,CASSTGQGTDTQYF,.,TRBD1,TRBJ2-3,TRBV27
TGTGCCAGCAGTTACTCTCCGAGGTCCGACAATGAGCAGTTCTTC,CASSYSPRSDNEQFF,.,.,TRBJ2-1,TRBV6-5